This T cell receptor beta chain was recovered during a study of blood T cell repertoires in COVID-19. The V and J ends lost 6 bases and 3 bases, in that order; junction bases with no gene match: 6. This CDR3 is built from 16 residues. Germline V gene sequence: CDR1 SGDLS, CDR2 YYNGEE. Original processing methods: Amplified reference gene primers provided the basis for estimating nucleated cell counts. TCRdb's table, derived via immunoSEQ multiplex PCR, lists solely in-frame clones and lacks some. V, J and clone size were drawn from that table, and D and trimming were deduced from the DNA. The sample gives about 93,000 clones, roughly 90% of which show up once; roughly 2.1% is in the top ten.

The V call is TRBV9, the J call TRBJ2-2, with 12 positions matching TRBD2. The TCR was taken from a man aged 50-60 years with acute or convalescent COVID-19. Sequences were obtained from peripheral blood. The CDR3 is CASTPLAGGDTGELFF. The CDR3 bases are TGTGCCAGCACACCCCTAGCGGGGGGGGACACCGGGGAGCTGTTTTTT.